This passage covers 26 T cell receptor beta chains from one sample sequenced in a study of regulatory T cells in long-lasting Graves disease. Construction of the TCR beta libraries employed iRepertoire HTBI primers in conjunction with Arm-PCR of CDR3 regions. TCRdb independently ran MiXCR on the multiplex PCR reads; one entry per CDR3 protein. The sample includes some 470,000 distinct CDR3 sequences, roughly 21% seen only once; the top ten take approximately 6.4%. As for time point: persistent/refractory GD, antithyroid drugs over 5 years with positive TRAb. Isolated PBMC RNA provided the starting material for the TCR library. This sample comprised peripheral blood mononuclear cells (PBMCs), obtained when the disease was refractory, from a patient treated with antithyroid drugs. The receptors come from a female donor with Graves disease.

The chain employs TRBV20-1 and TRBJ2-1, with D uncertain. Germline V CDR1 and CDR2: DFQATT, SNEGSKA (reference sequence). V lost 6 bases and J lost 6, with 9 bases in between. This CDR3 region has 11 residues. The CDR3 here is CSARRANEQFF. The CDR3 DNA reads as TGCAGTGCCAGACGGGCCAATGAGCAGTTCTTC.

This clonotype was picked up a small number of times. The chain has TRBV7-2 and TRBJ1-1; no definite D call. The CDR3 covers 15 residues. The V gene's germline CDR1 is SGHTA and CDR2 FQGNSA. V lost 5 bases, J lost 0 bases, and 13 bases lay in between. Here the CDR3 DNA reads TGTGCCAGCAGCCGCGGGAGGATCATGAACACTGAAGCTTTCTTT. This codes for CASSRGRIMNTEAFF.

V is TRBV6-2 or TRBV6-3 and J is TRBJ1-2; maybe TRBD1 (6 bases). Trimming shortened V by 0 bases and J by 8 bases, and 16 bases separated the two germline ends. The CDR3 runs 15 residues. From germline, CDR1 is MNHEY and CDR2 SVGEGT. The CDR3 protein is CASSYSPSDRSGYTF. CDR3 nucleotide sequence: TGTGCCAGCAGTTACTCACCATCCGACAGGAGCGGCTACACCTTC.

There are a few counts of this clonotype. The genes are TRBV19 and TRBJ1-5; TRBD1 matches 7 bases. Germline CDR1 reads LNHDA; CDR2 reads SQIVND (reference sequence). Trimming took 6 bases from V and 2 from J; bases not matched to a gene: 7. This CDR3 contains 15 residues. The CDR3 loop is CASRPQGIGNQPQHF. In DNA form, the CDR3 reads TGTGCCAGTAGGCCACAGGGGATCGGCAATCAGCCCCAGCATTTT.

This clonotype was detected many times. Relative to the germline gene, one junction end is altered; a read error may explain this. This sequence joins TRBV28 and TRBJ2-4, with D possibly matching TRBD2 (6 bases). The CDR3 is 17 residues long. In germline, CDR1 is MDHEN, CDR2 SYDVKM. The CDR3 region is CASTTGVGQVKRNVQYF. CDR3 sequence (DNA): TGTGCCAGCACCACGGGGGTTGGACAAGTCAAGCGAAACGTTCAGTACTTC.

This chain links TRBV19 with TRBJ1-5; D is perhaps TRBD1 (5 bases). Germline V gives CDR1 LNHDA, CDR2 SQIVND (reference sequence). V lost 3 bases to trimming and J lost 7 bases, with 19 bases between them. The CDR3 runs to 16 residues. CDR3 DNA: TGTGCCAGTAGTATTTGGGGGACCGGGGTCGGGCAGCCCCAGCATTTT. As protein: CASSIWGTGVGQPQHF.

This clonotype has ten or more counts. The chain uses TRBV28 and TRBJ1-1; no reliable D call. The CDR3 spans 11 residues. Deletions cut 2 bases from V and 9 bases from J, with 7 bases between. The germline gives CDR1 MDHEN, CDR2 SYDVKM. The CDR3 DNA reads TGTGCCAGCAGTTTAGGGCTCAAAGCTTTCTTT. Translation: CASSLGLKAFF.

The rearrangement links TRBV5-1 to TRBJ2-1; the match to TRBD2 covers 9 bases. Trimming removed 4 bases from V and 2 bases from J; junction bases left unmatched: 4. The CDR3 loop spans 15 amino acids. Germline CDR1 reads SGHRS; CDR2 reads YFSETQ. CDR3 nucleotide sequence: TGCGCCAGCAGCACCGCGGGGGGGCCCTACAATGAGCAGTTCTTC. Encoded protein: CASSTAGGPYNEQFF.

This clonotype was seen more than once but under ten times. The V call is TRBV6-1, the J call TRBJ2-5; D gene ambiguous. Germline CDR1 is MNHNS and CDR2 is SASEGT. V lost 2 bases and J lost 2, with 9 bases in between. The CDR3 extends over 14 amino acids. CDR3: CASSERVFQETQYF. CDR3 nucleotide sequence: TGTGCCAGCAGTGAAAGGGTGTTTCAAGAGACCCAGTACTTC.

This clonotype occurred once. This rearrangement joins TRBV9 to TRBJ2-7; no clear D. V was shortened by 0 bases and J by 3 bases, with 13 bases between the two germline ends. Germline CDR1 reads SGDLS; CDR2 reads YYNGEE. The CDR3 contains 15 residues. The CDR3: CASSVAGDVGYEQYF. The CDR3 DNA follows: TGTGCCAGCAGCGTAGCTGGGGATGTTGGCTACGAGCAGTACTTC.

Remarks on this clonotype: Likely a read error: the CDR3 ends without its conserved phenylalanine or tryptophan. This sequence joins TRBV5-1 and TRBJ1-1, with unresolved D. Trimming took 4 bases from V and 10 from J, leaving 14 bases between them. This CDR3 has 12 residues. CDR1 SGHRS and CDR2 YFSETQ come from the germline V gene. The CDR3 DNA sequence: TGCGCCAGCAGCCCCGAAGGGTATGGAGCTTTCCTT. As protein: CASSPEGYGAFL.

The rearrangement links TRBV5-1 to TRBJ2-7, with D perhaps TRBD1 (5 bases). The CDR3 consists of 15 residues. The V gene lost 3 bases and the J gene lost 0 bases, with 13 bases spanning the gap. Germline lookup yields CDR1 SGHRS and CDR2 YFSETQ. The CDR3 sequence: CASSSTALSSYEQYF. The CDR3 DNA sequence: TGCGCCAGCAGCTCGACAGCGCTCAGCTCCTACGAGCAGTACTTC.

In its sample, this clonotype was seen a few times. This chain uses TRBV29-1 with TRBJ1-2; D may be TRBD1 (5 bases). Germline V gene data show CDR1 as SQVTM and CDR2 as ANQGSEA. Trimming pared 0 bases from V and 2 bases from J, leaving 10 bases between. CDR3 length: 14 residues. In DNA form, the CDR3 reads TGCAGCGTTGAAGAGCCGGCAGGGAACTATGGCTACACCTTC. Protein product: CSVEEPAGNYGYTF.

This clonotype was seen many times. The CDR3 loop is CASSSHSPLHF. For the CDR3, the DNA is TGTGCCAGCAGTTCTCATTCACCCCTCCACTTT. The rearrangement links TRBV6-5 to TRBJ1-6, with D unresolved. The V end lost 4 bases, the J end lost 8 bases, and 3 bases lay between the germline ends. Germline assignment: CDR1 MNHEY and CDR2 SVGAGI. The CDR3 spans 11 residues.

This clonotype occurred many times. This chain's CDR3 is CASTNYGQLQPNTGELFF. The CDR3 DNA is TGTGCCAGCACCAATTACGGGCAATTACAGCCGAACACCGGGGAGCTGTTTTTT. The genes are TRBV28 and TRBJ2-2; D not resolved. The V end lost 7 bases, the J end lost 0 bases, and 21 bases lay between the germline ends. This CDR3 is 18 amino acids long. CDR1 and CDR2 from the germline V gene are MDHEN and SYDVKM.

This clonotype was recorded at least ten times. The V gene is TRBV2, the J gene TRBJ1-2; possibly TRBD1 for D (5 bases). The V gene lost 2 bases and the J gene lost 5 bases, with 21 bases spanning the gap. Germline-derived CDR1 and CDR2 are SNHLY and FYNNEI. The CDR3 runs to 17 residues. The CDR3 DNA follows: TGTGCCAGCAGTGAAATTCGCTTGGCAGGGTTTTGGTATGGCTACACCTTC. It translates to CASSEIRLAGFWYGYTF.

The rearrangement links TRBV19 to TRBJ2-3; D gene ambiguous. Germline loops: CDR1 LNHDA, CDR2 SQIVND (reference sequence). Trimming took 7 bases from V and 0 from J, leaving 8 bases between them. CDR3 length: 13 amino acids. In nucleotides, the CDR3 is TGTGCCAGTATTTCCCACAGCACAGATACGCAGTATTTT. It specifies CASISHSTDTQYF. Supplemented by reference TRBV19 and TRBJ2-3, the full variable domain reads DGGITQSPKYLFRKEGQNVTLSCEQNLNHDAMYWYRQDPGQGLRLIYYSQIVNDFQKGDIAEGYSVSREKKESFPLTVTSAQKNPTAFYLCASISHSTDTQYFGPGTRLTVL.

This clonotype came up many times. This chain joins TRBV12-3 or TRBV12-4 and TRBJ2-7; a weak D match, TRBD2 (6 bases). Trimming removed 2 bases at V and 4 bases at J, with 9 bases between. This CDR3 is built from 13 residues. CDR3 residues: CASSLFGGYEQYF. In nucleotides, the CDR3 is TGTGCCAGCAGTTTATTCGGGGGTTACGAGCAGTACTTC.

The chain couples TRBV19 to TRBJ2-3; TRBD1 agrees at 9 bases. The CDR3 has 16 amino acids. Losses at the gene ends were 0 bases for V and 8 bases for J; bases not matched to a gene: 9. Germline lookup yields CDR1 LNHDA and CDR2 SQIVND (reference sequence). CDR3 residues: CASSIEVRTGEATQYF. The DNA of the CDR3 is TGTGCCAGTAGTATAGAAGTCAGGACAGGGGAAGCTACGCAGTATTTT.

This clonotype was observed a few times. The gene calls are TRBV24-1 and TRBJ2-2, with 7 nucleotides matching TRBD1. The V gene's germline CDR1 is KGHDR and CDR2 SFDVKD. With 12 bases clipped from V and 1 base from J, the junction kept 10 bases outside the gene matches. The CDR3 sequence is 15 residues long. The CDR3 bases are TGTGCCGTCGATTCGACAGGGAAGAACACCGGGGAGCTGTTTTTT. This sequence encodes CAVDSTGKNTGELFF.

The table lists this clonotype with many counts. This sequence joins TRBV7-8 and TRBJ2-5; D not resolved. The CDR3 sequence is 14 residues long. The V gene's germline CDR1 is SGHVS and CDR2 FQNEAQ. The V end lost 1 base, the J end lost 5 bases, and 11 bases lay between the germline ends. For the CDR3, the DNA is TGTGCCAGCAGCTTAGGGCAGTTTGGCGAGACCCAGTACTTC. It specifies CASSLGQFGETQYF.

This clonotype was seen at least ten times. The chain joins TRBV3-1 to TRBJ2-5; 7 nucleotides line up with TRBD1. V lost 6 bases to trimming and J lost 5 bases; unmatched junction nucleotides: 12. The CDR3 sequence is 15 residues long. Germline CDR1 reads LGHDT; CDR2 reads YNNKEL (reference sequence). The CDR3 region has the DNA TGTGCCAGCAGTAACATACAAGGGGGCTGGGAGACCCAGTACTTC. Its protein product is CASSNIQGGWETQYF.

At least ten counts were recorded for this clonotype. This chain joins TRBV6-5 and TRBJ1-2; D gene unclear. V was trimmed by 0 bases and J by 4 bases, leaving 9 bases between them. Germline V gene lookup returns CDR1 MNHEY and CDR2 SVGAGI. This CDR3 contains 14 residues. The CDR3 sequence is CASSYSRVGYGYTF. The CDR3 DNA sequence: TGTGCCAGCAGTTACTCACGGGTTGGCTATGGCTACACCTTC.

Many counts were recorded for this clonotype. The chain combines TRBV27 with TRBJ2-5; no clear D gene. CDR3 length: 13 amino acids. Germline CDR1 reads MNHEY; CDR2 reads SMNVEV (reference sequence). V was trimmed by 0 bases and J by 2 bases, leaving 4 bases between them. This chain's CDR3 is CASSLSSQETQYF. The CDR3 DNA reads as TGTGCCAGCAGTTTATCGTCGCAAGAGACCCAGTACTTC.

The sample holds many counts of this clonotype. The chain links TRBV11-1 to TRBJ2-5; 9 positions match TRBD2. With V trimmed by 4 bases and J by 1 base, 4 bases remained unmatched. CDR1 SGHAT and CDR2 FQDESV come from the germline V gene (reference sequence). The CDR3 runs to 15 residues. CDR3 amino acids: CASSSVTSGQETQYF. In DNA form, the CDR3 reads TGTGCCAGCAGCTCCGTGACTAGCGGCCAAGAGACCCAGTACTTC.

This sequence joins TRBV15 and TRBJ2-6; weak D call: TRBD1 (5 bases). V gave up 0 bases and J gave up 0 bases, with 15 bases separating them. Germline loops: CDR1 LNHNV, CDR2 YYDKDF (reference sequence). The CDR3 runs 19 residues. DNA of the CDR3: TGTGCCACCAGCAGAGATGAAACAGGTCCCCTCTCTGGGGCCAACGTCCTGACTTTC. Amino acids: CATSRDETGPLSGANVLTF.